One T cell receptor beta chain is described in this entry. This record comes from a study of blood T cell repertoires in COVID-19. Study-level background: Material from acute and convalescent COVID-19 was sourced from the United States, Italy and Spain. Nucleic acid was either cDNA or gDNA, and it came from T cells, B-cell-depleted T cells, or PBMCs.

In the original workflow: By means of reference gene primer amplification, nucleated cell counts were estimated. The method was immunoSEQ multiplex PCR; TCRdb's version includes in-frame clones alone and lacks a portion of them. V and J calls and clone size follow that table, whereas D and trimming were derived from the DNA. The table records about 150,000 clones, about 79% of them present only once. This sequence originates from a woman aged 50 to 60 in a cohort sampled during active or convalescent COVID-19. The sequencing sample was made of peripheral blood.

In nucleotides, the CDR3 is TGTGCCACCAGTGACCCCCAGTTAAAAGAGACCCAGTACTTC. Translation: CATSDPQLKETQYF. The chain couples TRBV24-1 to TRBJ2-5, with D uncertain. The CDR3 is 14 residues long. Between the trimmed V and J ends, which lost 4 bases and 3 bases, there was a span of 11 bases. Germline V gene sequence: CDR1 KGHDR, CDR2 SFDVKD.